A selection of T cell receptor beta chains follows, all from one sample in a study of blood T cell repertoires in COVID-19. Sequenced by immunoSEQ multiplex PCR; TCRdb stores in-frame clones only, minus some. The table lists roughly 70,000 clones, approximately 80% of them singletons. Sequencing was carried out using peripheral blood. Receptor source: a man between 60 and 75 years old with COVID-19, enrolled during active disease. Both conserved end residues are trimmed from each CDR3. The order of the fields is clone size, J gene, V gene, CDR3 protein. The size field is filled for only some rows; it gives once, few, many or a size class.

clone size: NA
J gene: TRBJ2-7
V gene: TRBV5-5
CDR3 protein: ASSFFGLASEQY

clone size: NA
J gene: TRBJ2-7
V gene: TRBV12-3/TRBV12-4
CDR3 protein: ASSPRRGGEQY

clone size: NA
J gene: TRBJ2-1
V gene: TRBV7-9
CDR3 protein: ASSLKPGLAYNEQF

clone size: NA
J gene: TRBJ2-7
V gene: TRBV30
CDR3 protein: AWSPWGGSEQY

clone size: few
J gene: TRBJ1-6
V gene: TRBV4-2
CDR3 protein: ASSPRFRTGDNSPLH

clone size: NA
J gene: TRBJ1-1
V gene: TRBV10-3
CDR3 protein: ATKAGSMGGFIRGTEAF

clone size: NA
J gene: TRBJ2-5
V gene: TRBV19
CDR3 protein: ASRPDPSYETQY

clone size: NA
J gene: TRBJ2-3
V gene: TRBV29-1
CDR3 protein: SATWRQGNADTQY

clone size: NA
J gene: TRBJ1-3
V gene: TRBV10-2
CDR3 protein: ASSEWRVSTSGNTIY

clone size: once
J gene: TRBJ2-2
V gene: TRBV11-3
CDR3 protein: ASRRDRNTGELF

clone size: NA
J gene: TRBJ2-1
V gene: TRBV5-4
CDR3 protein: ASSSANQRSRNEQF

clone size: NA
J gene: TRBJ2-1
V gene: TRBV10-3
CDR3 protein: AISVGSGGVNEQF

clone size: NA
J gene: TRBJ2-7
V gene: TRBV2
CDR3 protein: ASTVGGDAYEQY

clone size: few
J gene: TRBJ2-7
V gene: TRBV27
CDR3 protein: AARVRGEQY

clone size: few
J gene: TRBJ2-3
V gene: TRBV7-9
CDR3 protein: ATLLAGGRADTQY

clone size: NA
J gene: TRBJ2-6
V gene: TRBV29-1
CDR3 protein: TVSSGANVLT

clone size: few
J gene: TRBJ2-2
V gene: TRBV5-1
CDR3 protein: ASSPAGYNTGELF

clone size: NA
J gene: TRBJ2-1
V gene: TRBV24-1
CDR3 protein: ATSDSRGTSGRAFNDEQF

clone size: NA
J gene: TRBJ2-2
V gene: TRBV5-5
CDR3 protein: ASSYFSGANTGELF

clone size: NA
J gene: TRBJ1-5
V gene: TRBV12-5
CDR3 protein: ASVRGPAQRNQPQH

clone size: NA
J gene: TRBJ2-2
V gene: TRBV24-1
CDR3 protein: ATKQGSGAGELF

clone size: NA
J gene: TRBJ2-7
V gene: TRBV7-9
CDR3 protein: ASSAQGAFDEQY

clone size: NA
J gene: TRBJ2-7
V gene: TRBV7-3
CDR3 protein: ASSYGPGDEQY

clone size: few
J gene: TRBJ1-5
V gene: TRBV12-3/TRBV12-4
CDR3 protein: ASSLRGNQPQH

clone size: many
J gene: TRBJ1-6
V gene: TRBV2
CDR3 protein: ASRRSSYNSPLH

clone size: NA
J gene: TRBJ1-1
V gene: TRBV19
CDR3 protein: ASNYRGGTEAF

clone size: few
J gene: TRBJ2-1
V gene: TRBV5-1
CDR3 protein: ASSLTSGSSYNEQF

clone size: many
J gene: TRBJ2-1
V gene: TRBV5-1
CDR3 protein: ASSLTNEQF

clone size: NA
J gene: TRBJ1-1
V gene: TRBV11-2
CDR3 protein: ASSLDRDKVKAF

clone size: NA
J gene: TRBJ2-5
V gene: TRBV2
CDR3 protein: ASRTRTGGIETQY

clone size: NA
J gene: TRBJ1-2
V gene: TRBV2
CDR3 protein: ASWDRGDSLDGYT

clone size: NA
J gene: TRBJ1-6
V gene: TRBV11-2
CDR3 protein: ASSSNNSPLH

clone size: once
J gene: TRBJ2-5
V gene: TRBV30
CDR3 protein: AWRSSGILGTQY

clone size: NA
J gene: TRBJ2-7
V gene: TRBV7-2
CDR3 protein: ASSLRSGGGYEQY

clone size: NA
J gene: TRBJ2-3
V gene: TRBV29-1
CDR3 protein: SVEGTQKDVDTQY

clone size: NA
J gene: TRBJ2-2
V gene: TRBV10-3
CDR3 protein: AISEGQGAAGELF

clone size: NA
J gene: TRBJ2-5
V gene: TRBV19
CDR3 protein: ASRKIAGVGETQY

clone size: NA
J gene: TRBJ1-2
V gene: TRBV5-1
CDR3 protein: ASKIAVSSNYGYT

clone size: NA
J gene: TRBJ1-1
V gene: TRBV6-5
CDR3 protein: ASRANTEAF

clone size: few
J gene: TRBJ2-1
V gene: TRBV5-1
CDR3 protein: ASSYGRAYNEQF

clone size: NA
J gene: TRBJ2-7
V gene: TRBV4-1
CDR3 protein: ASSQDVAGVSYEQY

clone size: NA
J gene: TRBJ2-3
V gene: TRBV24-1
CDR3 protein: ATSDPGGSADTQY

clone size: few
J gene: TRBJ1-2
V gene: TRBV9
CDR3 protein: ASSAPDRGAKGYT

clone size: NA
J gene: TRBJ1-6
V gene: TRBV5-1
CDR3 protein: ASSLVSLGVRSPLH

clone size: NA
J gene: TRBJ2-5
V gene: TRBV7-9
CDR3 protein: ATADREEETQY

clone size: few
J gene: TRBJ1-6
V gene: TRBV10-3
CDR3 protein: AIRGLNNSPLH

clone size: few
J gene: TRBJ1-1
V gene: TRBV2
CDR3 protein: ASSLGQSTEAF

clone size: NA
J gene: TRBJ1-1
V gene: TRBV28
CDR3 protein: ASSLSGPDTEAF

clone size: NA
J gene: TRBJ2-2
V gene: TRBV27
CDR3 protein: ASSFRQGANTGELF

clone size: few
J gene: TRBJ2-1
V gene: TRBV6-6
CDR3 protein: ASSSVRGGSYNEQF

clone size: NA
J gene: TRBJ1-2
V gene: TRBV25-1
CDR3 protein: ATKDRGTPYGYT

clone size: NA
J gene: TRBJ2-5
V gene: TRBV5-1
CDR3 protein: ASSLRLAGQETQY

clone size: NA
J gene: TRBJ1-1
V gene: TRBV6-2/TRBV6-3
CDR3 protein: ASSYSTGGTEAF

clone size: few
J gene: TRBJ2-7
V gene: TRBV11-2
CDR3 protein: ASSAWDSSYEQY

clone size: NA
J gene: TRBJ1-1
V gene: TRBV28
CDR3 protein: ASSFYRAEAF

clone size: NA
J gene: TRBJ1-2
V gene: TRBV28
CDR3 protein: ASSSRDYGYT

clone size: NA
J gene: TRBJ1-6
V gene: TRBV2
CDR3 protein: ASRGESSPLH